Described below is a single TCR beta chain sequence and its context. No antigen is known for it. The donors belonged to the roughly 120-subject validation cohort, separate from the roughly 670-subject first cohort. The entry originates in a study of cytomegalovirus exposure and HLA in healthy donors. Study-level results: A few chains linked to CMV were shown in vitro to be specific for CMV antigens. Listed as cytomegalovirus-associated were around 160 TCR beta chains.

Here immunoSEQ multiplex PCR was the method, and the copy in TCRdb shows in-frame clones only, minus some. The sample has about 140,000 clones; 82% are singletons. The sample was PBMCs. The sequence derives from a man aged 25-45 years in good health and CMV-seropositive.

The CDR3 nucleotides are TGCAGCGTTGAAGGCAGGGGTGCCACCGGGGAGCTGTTTTTT. Encoded protein: CSVEGRGATGELFF. This chain connects TRBV29-1 to TRBJ2-2; tentatively, D is TRBD1 (6 bases). Germline CDR1 is SQVTM and CDR2 is ANQGSEA. The CDR3 is 14 amino acids. Trimming left V 1 base short and J 4 bases short, with 10 bases between.